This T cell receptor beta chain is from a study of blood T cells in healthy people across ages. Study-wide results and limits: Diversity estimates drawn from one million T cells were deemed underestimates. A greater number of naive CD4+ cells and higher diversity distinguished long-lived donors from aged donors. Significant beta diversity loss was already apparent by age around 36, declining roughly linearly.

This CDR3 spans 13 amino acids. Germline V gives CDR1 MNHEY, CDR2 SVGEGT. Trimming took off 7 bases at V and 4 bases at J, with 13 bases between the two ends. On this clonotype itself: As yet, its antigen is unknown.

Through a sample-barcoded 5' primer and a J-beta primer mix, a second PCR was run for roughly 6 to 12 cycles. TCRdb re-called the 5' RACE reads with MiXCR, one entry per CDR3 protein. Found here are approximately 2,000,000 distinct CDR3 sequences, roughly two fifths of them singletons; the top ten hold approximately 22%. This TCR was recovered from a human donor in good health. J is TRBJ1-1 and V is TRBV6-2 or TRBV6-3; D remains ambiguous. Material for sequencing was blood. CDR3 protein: CASTATPGTEAFF. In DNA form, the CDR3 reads TGTGCCAGCACTGCCACCCCCGGCACTGAAGCTTTCTTT.